The 21 T cell receptor beta chains below all came from one sample that was sequenced in a study of CD8+ T cells in alopecia areata. Extraction of RNA preceded its reverse transcription into cDNA, which served as the sequencing template. Clones were read by immunoSEQ multiplex PCR, and TCRdb kept only the in-frame ones, dropping some. The repertoire has 150,000 to 200,000 clones, around 59% of them found once; the top ten carry 14%. Treatment specified: oral pan-JAK inhibitor, 5-10 mg twice daily. The sequences come from CD4+ T cells sorted from blood, collected at week 24, from a patient treated with tofacitinib. These receptors were collected from a human donor with alopecia areata.

This clone was observed a few times. The chain couples TRBV2 to TRBJ2-7, with 8 positions matching TRBD2. The CDR3 runs to 16 residues. Germline loops: CDR1 SNHLY, CDR2 FYNNEI. After removal of 4 bases from V and 8 bases from J, the junction contained 16 bases not matched to a gene. CDR3 sequence (DNA): TGTGCCAGCAGTGTGACCTCCGGGACTAGTGCATTCAAGCAGTACTTC. Its protein is CASSVTSGTSAFKQYF.

The rearrangement joins TRBV15 to TRBJ1-5, with D uncertain. Germline V CDR1 and CDR2: LNHNV, YYDKDF (reference sequence). V gave up 8 bases and J gave up 5 bases, with 13 bases separating them. This CDR3 region has 13 residues. CDR3 DNA: TGTGCCACCGGGAAAGGGAGGGATCAGCCCCAGCATTTT. This gives the protein CATGKGRDQPQHF.

There are a few counts of this clone. The rearrangement uses TRBV6-6 and TRBJ2-7, with 12 nucleotides matching TRBD2. This CDR3 comprises 16 residues. The V gene's germline CDR1 is MNHNY and CDR2 SVGAGI (reference sequence). V lost 7 bases and J lost 1; bases outside the gene matches: 8. Here the CDR3 DNA reads TGTGCCAGCACCGGACGCCTAGCGGGGGGGTCCTACGAGCAGTACTTC. Translation: CASTGRLAGGSYEQYF.

The chain employs TRBV5-1 and TRBJ2-5; weak D call: TRBD2 (7 bases). The CDR3 consists of 16 residues. Germline CDR1 is SGHRS and CDR2 is YFSETQ. V lost 3 bases to trimming and J lost 4 bases, with 19 bases between them. The CDR3 sequence is CASSWGGQTGRETQYF. The CDR3 nucleotides are TGCGCCAGCAGCTGGGGGGGCCAGACAGGTCGAGAGACCCAGTACTTC.

The chain recombines TRBV7-9 with TRBJ1-2; D gene uncertain. Per the germline V gene, CDR1 is SEHNR and CDR2 is FQNEAQ (reference sequence). The CDR3 length is 13 residues. V lost 2 bases and J 2 bases, leaving 6 bases between the germline ends. Here the CDR3 DNA reads TGTGCCAGCAGCTTATTCAGCAACTATGGCTACACCTTC. Its translation is CASSLFSNYGYTF.

The chain has TRBV11-3 and TRBJ1-6, with D possibly being TRBD1 (5 bases). CDR1 is SGHNT and CDR2 is YENEEA in the germline V gene. The CDR3 has 17 amino acids. Trimming cost V 5 bases and J 9 bases, with 23 bases left between them. The CDR3: CASSPNGPGRIGSPLHF. CDR3 DNA: TGTGCCAGCAGCCCGAACGGACCGGGACGGATTGGTTCACCCCTCCACTTT.

This chain links TRBV6-4 with TRBJ1-5; TRBD1 might be the D (5 bases). V gave up 6 bases and J gave up 9 bases, with 15 bases separating them. The CDR3 runs 13 residues. In germline, CDR1 is MRHNA, CDR2 SNTAGT. CDR3 nucleotide sequence: TGTGCCAGCAGAAGACAGAAACGGGGGCCCCAGCATTTT. Residues: CASRRQKRGPQHF.

This clone was recorded a few times. CDR3 sequence: CATSRDRGLYEQYF. CDR3 nucleotides: TGTGCCACCAGCAGAGATCGCGGCTTATACGAGCAGTACTTC. This chain uses TRBV15 with TRBJ2-7; D gene unclear. Germline values: CDR1 LNHNV, CDR2 YYDKDF (reference sequence). This CDR3 contains 14 residues. V gave up 0 bases and J gave up 4 bases, with 10 bases separating them. The whole variable domain, remainder taken from reference TRBV15 and TRBJ2-7, is DAMVIQNPRYQVTQFGKPVTLSCSQTLNHNVMYWYQQKSSQAPKLLFHYYDKDFNNEADTPDNFQSRRPNTSFCFLDIRSPGLGDTAMYLCATSRDRGLYEQYFGPGTRLTVT.

V usage is TRBV30 and J usage is TRBJ1-5; no reliable D call. This CDR3 contains 11 residues. CDR1 is GTSNPN, CDR2 SVGIG, per germline (reference sequence). The V end lost 3 bases, the J end lost 9 bases, and 9 bases lay between the germline ends. CDR3 amino acids: CAWSSGGPQHF. CDR3 sequence (DNA): TGTGCCTGGAGCTCTGGCGGGCCCCAGCATTTT.

This clone came up once. V is TRBV6-5 and J is TRBJ2-7; TRBD1 matches at 9 bases. V lost 5 bases to trimming and J lost 5 bases; unmatched junction nucleotides: 4. The CDR3 totals 13 residues. The germline V gene has CDR1 MNHEY and CDR2 SVGAGI. CDR3 in DNA: TGTGCCAGCAGTCGGGACAGGGATAACGAGCAGTACTTC. Amino acids: CASSRDRDNEQYF.

The chain combines TRBV2 with TRBJ2-5, with D possibly being TRBD2 (6 bases). The CDR3 loop spans 14 amino acids. Trimming stripped 6 bases from V and 5 bases from J, with 16 bases between. Germline V gene sequence: CDR1 SNHLY, CDR2 FYNNEI. CDR3 loop: CASSGDFARETQYF. As DNA, the CDR3 is TGTGCCAGCAGCGGGGACTTCGCACGGGAGACCCAGTACTTC.

The chain combines TRBV29-1 with TRBJ2-3; D possibly corresponds to TRBD1 (6 bases). This CDR3 contains 13 residues. Germline lookup yields CDR1 SQVTM and CDR2 ANQGSEA. V was pared by 6 bases and J by 4 bases, with 14 bases between. CDR3 protein: CSVTGPSADTQYF. The CDR3 DNA reads TGCAGCGTAACAGGGCCAAGCGCAGATACGCAGTATTTT.

The CDR3 sequence is CASSLAGLNNQPQHF. The CDR3 nucleotides read TGTGCCAGCAGCTTAGCGGGACTGAATAATCAGCCCCAGCATTTT. The chain joins TRBV7-2 to TRBJ1-5; a weak D match, TRBD1 (5 bases). CDR1 is SGHTA and CDR2 is FQGNSA in the germline V gene. V was shortened by 0 bases and J by 4 bases, with 10 bases between the two germline ends. The CDR3 runs to 15 residues. Complete variable domain (other parts from reference TRBV7-2 and TRBJ1-5): GAGVSQSPSNKVTEKGKDVELRCDPISGHTALYWYRQSLGQGLEFLIYFQGNSAPDKSGLPSDRFSAERTGGSVSTLTIQRTQQEDSAVYLCASSLAGLNNQPQHFGDGTRLSIL.

This clone was seen repeatedly, ten times or more. The chain uses TRBV7-2 and TRBJ1-5, with unresolved D. CDR1 is SGHTA, CDR2 FQGNSA, per germline. This CDR3 comprises 13 residues. V was pared by 0 bases and J by 4 bases, with 4 bases between. The CDR3 spells CASSLAFNQPQHF. In nucleotides, the CDR3 is TGTGCCAGCAGCTTAGCATTTAATCAGCCCCAGCATTTT.

This clone was picked up one time. One junction end disagrees with the germline gene, perhaps due to a read error. The chain joins TRBV29-1 to TRBJ1-5; D is possibly TRBD1 (6 bases). This CDR3 spans 13 amino acids. The V gene's germline CDR1 is SQVTM and CDR2 ANQGSEA. The CDR3, as DNA: TGCAGCGTCGAAGGGGGTTTCGGTCAGCCCCAGCATTTT. Encoded protein: CSVEGGFGQPQHF.

The chain carries TRBV14 and TRBJ2-7; TRBD2 aligns across 10 bases. Unmatched junction bases numbered 6, after V lost 1 base and J lost 3 bases. Per germline, CDR1 SGHDN and CDR2 FVKESK. The CDR3 covers 16 residues. CDR3 in DNA: TGTGCCAGCAGCCAAGTTCGGACTAGCGGAATCTACGAGCAGTACTTC. Encoded protein: CASSQVRTSGIYEQYF.

V usage is TRBV23-1 and J usage is TRBJ2-3; possibly TRBD1 for D (6 bases). TRBV23-1 is noted as an ORF with a role that remains uncertain. Trimming removed 3 bases from V and 7 bases from J, with 14 bases in between. The CDR3 sequence is 14 residues long. CDR3 sequence (DNA): TGCGCCAGCAGTCATAACGGACAGAGCAATACGCAGTATTTT. Translation gives CASSHNGQSNTQYF.

This clone was detected only a few times. This chain connects TRBV4-2 to TRBJ2-1; D unclear. V lost 0 bases and J lost 3, with 12 bases in between. Germline V gene data show CDR1 as LGHNA and CDR2 as YNFKEQ. The CDR3 covers 16 residues. The CDR3 nucleotides read TGTGCCAGCAGCCAAGAGGCCATCCTAGACTACAATGAGCAGTTCTTC. This gives the protein CASSQEAILDYNEQFF.

This sequence joins TRBV30 and TRBJ2-7; possible D gene TRBD2, 6 bases. Germline assignment: CDR1 GTSNPN and CDR2 SVGIG (reference sequence). With 0 bases removed from V and 2 bases from J, the gap between germline ends came to 11 bases. The CDR3 runs to 14 residues. DNA for the CDR3: TGTGCCTGGAGTGTACGGGGAGGCCCCTACGAGCAGTACTTC. It is translated as CAWSVRGGPYEQYF.

V usage is TRBV9 and J usage is TRBJ2-7, with 9 bases that match TRBD1. V was clipped by 3 bases and J by 3 bases; unmatched bases: 7. Germline V gene data show CDR1 as SGDLS and CDR2 as YYNGEE. The CDR3 consists of 15 residues. Written as DNA, the CDR3 is TGTGCCAGCAGCGGAGGGACAGGGAATTTCTACGAGCAGTACTTC. Protein: CASSGGTGNFYEQYF. The entire variable domain, with the rest obtained from reference TRBV9 and TRBJ2-7, is as follows: DSGVTQTPKHLITATGQRVTLRCSPRSGDLSVYWYQQSLDQGLQFLIQYYNGEERAKGNILERFSAQQFPDLHSELNLSSLELGDSALYFCASSGGTGNFYEQYFGPGTRLTVT.

The chain joins TRBV25-1 to TRBJ1-6, with 8 bases lining up with TRBD1. The germline gives CDR1 MGHDK, CDR2 SYGVNS. Unmatched junction bases numbered 9, after V lost 4 bases and J lost 13 bases. The CDR3 runs to 14 residues. The CDR3 sequence is CASSGPGGVAPLHF. CDR3 sequence (DNA): TGTGCCAGCAGTGGACCAGGGGGCGTAGCTCCCCTCCACTTT.